The 29 T cell receptor beta chains below all came from one sample that was sequenced in a study of cytomegalovirus exposure and HLA in healthy donors. The PCR used 60 Vbeta and 13 Jbeta primers. Method: immunoSEQ multiplex PCR; TCRdb's copy keeps in-frame clones and lacks some. The table shows 150,000 to 160,000 clones, with around 80% occurring only once. Sequenced sample: PBMCs. These receptors were taken from a young man in good health and CMV-seropositive.

Worth noting for this clone: One end of the junction varies from germline; a read error may be responsible. V is TRBV7-3 and J is TRBJ2-7, with D unclear. Germline V gene sequence: CDR1 SGHTA, CDR2 FQGTGA. CDR3 length: 14 amino acids. The CDR3 nucleotides are TGTGCCAGCAGCTTAATGGGCAGCTCCTCCGAGCAGTACTTC. This encodes CASSLMGSSSEQYF. Looking up the rest from reference TRBV7-3 and TRBJ2-7 gives the full variable domain: GAGVSQTPSNKVTEKGKYVELRCDPISGHTALYWYRQSLGQGPEFLIYFQGTGAADDSGLPNDRFFAVRPEGSVSTLKIQRTERGDSAVYLCASSLMGSSSEQYFGPGTRLTVT.

The table lists this clone with a few counts. V is TRBV10-3 and J is TRBJ1-5; 8 nucleotides line up with TRBD1. Germline CDR1 ENHRY, CDR2 SYGVKD. The CDR3 length is 14 residues. The ends lost 6 bases at V and 3 bases at J; junction bases unmatched: 4. CDR3 DNA sequence: TGTGCCATCAGGAACAGGGGGGACAATCAGCCCCAGCATTTT. This encodes CAIRNRGDNQPQHF.

The rearrangement joins TRBV27 to TRBJ1-3; perhaps TRBD1 as D (5 bases). Trimming removed 4 bases from V and 4 bases from J, with 11 bases in between. This CDR3 spans 14 amino acids. Germline CDR1 reads MNHEY; CDR2 reads SMNVEV (reference sequence). CDR3 in amino acids: CASSSDSHGNTIYF. The CDR3 DNA follows: TGTGCCAGCAGTTCCGACAGCCACGGAAACACCATATATTTT.

This clone was detected only a few times. The V gene is TRBV5-1, the J gene TRBJ2-7; 9 nucleotides line up with TRBD1. Per germline, CDR1 SGHRS and CDR2 YFSETQ. Trimming cost V 4 bases and J 7 bases; bases outside gene matches: 6. The CDR3 is 13 residues long. The CDR3 nucleotides are TGCGCCAGCAGCACCGGACAGGGGCTAGAGCAGTACTTC. Translated: CASSTGQGLEQYF.

The chain recombines TRBV7-8 with TRBJ2-1, with a possible D match to TRBD2 (6 bases). Trimming stripped 4 bases from V and 8 bases from J, with 33 bases between. The CDR3 consists of 20 residues. CDR1 is SGHVS and CDR2 is FQNEAQ in the germline V gene. This chain's CDR3 is CASSSRRSRRDPERADEQFF. CDR3 DNA sequence: TGTGCCAGCAGCTCCCGAAGGTCCCGCCGGGACCCCGAGCGGGCCGATGAGCAGTTCTTC.

As concerns this clone: The same CDR3 can be traced to other DNA sequences in this sample. J is TRBJ1-1 and V is TRBV9, with 11 bases that match TRBD1. The germline CDR1 and CDR2 sequences are SGDLS and YYNGEE. Unmatched junction bases numbered 3, after V lost 3 bases and J lost 5 bases. This CDR3 spans 14 amino acids. The DNA for the CDR3 is TGTGCCAGCAGCGCAGGGACAGGGGGGACTGAAGCTTTCTTT. Amino acids: CASSAGTGGTEAFF.

V gene TRBV5-1 combines with J gene TRBJ2-1; the match to TRBD2 covers 7 bases. Germline CDR1 and CDR2: SGHRS and YFSETQ. V shed 4 bases and J 5 bases; nucleotides not matched to a gene: 15. The CDR3 has 17 residues. The CDR3 sequence is CASSPGWGGSIHNEQFF. The DNA of the CDR3 is TGCGCCAGCAGCCCAGGATGGGGCGGGAGTATCCACAATGAGCAGTTCTTC.

The gene calls are TRBV10-3 and TRBJ2-7; 10 bases agree with TRBD1. Germline trimming cut 7 bases from V and 6 bases from J; bases unmatched to any gene: 6. Per the germline V gene, CDR1 is ENHRY and CDR2 is SYGVKD. The CDR3 spans 13 residues. This CDR3 reads CAIMGTGVGEQYF. In nucleotides, the CDR3 is TGTGCCATCATGGGGACAGGGGTGGGCGAGCAGTACTTC.

This clone was picked up a small number of times. The CDR3: CASSSSGIYEQYF. CDR3 nucleotides: TGTGCCAGCAGTTCTAGCGGGATATACGAGCAGTACTTC. The J gene is TRBJ2-7, the V gene TRBV28; TRBD2 aligns across 9 bases. This CDR3 has 13 amino acids. Germline loops: CDR1 MDHEN, CDR2 SYDVKM. J was trimmed by 4 bases and V by 4 bases; bases with no gene match: 2.

The chain carries TRBV7-9 and TRBJ2-6; D is perhaps TRBD1 (5 bases). The CDR3 has 14 amino acids. Trimming took off 5 bases at V and 1 base at J, with 6 bases between the two ends. CDR1 and CDR2 from the germline V gene are SEHNR and FQNEAQ (reference sequence). CDR3 nucleotides: TGTGCCAGCAGCAGGGGTTCTGGGGCCAACGTCCTGACTTTC. It translates to CASSRGSGANVLTF. Complete variable domain (other parts from reference TRBV7-9 and TRBJ2-6): DTGVSQNPRHKITKRGQNVTFRCDPISEHNRLYWYRQTLGQGPEFLTYFQNEAQLEKSRLLSDRFSAERPKGSFSTLEIQRTEQGDSAMYLCASSRGSGANVLTFGAGSRLTVL.

The chain links TRBV7-3 to TRBJ2-6; 8 nucleotides agree with TRBD1. This CDR3 is 19 amino acids long. CDR1 SGHTA and CDR2 FQGTGA come from the germline V gene. The junction had 11 bases not matched to a gene; V was cut back by 4 bases and J by 0 bases. The CDR3 nucleotides are TGTGCCAGCAGCTCCACGGCTGGACAGGGATTCTCTGGGGCCAACGTCCTGACTTTC. It yields the protein CASSSTAGQGFSGANVLTF.

V gene TRBV7-3 combines with J gene TRBJ1-2; 8 bases map to TRBD1. The germline V gene has CDR1 SGHTA and CDR2 FQGTGA. V lost 5 bases, J lost 4 bases, and 6 bases stayed unmatched. The CDR3 is 14 residues long. For the CDR3, the DNA is TGTGCCAGCAGCCCGGACAGGGAGGGCTATGGCTACACCTTC. Translation: CASSPDREGYGYTF.

The V call is TRBV7-2, the J call TRBJ2-6; D is possibly TRBD1 (5 bases). The germline V gene encodes CDR1 SGHTA and CDR2 FQGNSA. V shed 7 bases and J shed 3 bases, with 16 bases lying between them. The CDR3 runs 16 residues. The CDR3 reads CASNPTALIGANVLTF. As DNA, the CDR3 is TGTGCCAGCAACCCGACAGCACTAATTGGGGCCAACGTCCTGACTTTC.

This chain joins TRBV28 and TRBJ2-3, with TRBD1 identical over 7 bases. Trimming removed 3 bases from V and 3 bases from J; junction bases left unmatched: 6. This CDR3 region has 15 residues. CDR1 is MDHEN, CDR2 SYDVKM, per germline. The CDR3 loop is CASSFEDRRTDTQYF. As DNA, the CDR3 is TGTGCCAGCAGTTTCGAGGACAGGAGGACAGATACGCAGTATTTT. The complete variable domain, with remaining parts taken from reference TRBV28 and TRBJ2-3, reads DVKVTQSSRYLVKRTGEKVFLECVQDMDHENMFWYRQDPGLGLRLIYFSYDVKMKEKGDIPEGYSVSREKKERFSLILESASTNQTSMYLCASSFEDRRTDTQYFGPGTRLTVL.

The CDR3 here is CASSADAGREKLFF. The DNA of the CDR3 is TGCGCCAGCAGCGCGGACGCGGGGAGGGAAAAACTGTTTTTT. The genes are TRBV5-1 and TRBJ1-4, with no clear D. The CDR3 extends over 14 amino acids. The V and J ends lost 4 bases and 8 bases respectively, with 15 bases between them. CDR1 and CDR2 (germline): SGHRS, YFSETQ.

Here the CDR3 reads CSVSQLAGGEQYF. The DNA for the CDR3 is TGCAGCGTTTCCCAACTAGCGGGAGGGGAGCAGTACTTC. This rearrangement joins TRBV29-1 to TRBJ2-5, with TRBD2 matching over 13 bases. In germline, CDR1 is SQVTM, CDR2 ANQGSEA. This CDR3 has 13 amino acids. V lost 5 bases, J lost 11 bases, and 8 bases stayed unmatched.

The V and J genes are TRBV2 and TRBJ2-4, with a tentative D call TRBD1 (5 bases). CDR1 and CDR2 (germline): SNHLY, FYNNEI. The ends were cut back, 5 bases at V and 9 bases at J, with 14 bases in the middle. The CDR3 spans 13 residues. Written as DNA, the CDR3 is TGTGCCAGCAGTTCTGACAGTAAGACCATTCAGTACTTC. Its protein is CASSSDSKTIQYF.

In this sample, this clone turned up a few times. Other DNA sequences in this specimen translate into the identical CDR3. The chain carries TRBV19 and TRBJ1-1; no clear D. In germline, CDR1 is LNHDA, CDR2 SQIVND (reference sequence). This CDR3 comprises 13 residues. Between the trimmed V and J ends, which lost 3 bases and 1 base, there was a span of 6 bases. The CDR3 sequence is CASSISRNTEAFF. DNA for the CDR3: TGTGCCAGTAGTATTAGTCGGAACACTGAAGCTTTCTTT.

The V and J genes are TRBV30 and TRBJ2-5, with 11 bases lining up with TRBD2. In germline, CDR1 is GTSNPN, CDR2 SVGIG (reference sequence). The J segment lost 2 bases and the V segment lost 0 bases, leaving 8 bases of the junction unmatched. CDR3 size: 17 residues. The CDR3 sequence is CAWSVRLAGGGQETQYF. DNA for the CDR3: TGTGCCTGGAGTGTACGCCTAGCGGGAGGCGGACAAGAGACCCAGTACTTC. Complete variable domain (other parts from reference TRBV30 and TRBJ2-5): SQTIHQWPATLVQPVGSPLSLECTVEGTSNPNLYWYRQAAGRGLQLLFYSVGIGQISSEVPQNLSASRPQDRQFILSSKKLLLSDSGFYLCAWSVRLAGGGQETQYFGPGTRLLVL.

CDR3 nucleotide sequence: TGTGCCAGCAGCCTGGAGGGTGGACAAGAGACCCAGTACTTC. As protein: CASSLEGGQETQYF. The J gene is TRBJ2-5, the V gene TRBV9, with D possibly being TRBD2 (6 bases). The germline gives CDR1 SGDLS, CDR2 YYNGEE. The CDR3 runs to 14 residues. V was pared by 4 bases and J by 2 bases, with 12 bases between. Full variable domain (remainder filled in from reference TRBV9 and TRBJ2-5): DSGVTQTPKHLITATGQRVTLRCSPRSGDLSVYWYQQSLDQGLQFLIQYYNGEERAKGNILERFSAQQFPDLHSELNLSSLELGDSALYFCASSLEGGQETQYFGPGTRLLVL.

This clone turned up a few times. J is TRBJ2-5 and V is TRBV14; D not resolved. The DNA end is more similar to TRBJ2-7, so the J call may be wrong. This CDR3 is built from 14 residues. Germline CDR1 reads SGHDN; CDR2 reads FVKESK. The CDR3: CASSHSRLTYEQYF. The CDR3 nucleotides read TGTGCCAGCAGCCATTCAAGACTCACCTACGAGCAGTACTTC.

In DNA, the CDR3 is TGTGCCAGCAGTGACTCGGGACTAGCGGGACACTCGGTGGGGGAAAATACGCAGTATTTT. Its translation is CASSDSGLAGHSVGENTQYF. J is TRBJ2-3 and V is TRBV6-4; 13 bases match TRBD2. Germline loops: CDR1 MRHNA, CDR2 SNTAGT. The CDR3 loop spans 20 amino acids. After removal of 0 bases from V and 7 bases from J, the junction contained 16 bases not matched to a gene.

This chain links TRBV15 with TRBJ2-5; TRBD1 matches at 9 bases. The J call may not be correct, given that the DNA end is closer to TRBJ2-7. CDR1 LNHNV and CDR2 YYDKDF come from the germline V gene (reference sequence). The CDR3 sequence is 12 residues long. The CDR3 nucleotides are TGTGCCACCGGGACAGGGTTCTACGAGCAGTACTTC. This translates into CATGTGFYEQYF.

The V and J genes are TRBV30 and TRBJ1-4; D gene uncertain. Germline CDR1 GTSNPN, CDR2 SVGIG (reference sequence). This CDR3 comprises 15 residues. V dropped 0 bases and J dropped 5 bases, with 13 bases sitting between them. The CDR3 nucleotides are TGTGCCTGGAGTGTACGGGCGGGCCAAAATGAAAAACTGTTTTTT. Residues: CAWSVRAGQNEKLFF. Full variable domain (rest looked up from reference TRBV30 and TRBJ1-4): SQTIHQWPATLVQPVGSPLSLECTVEGTSNPNLYWYRQAAGRGLQLLFYSVGIGQISSEVPQNLSASRPQDRQFILSSKKLLLSDSGFYLCAWSVRAGQNEKLFFGSGTQLSVL.

In this sample, this clone turned up a few times. V is TRBV7-3 and J is TRBJ1-1; maybe TRBD1 (6 bases). CDR3 length: 14 residues. Per the germline V gene, CDR1 is SGHTA and CDR2 is FQGTGA. Trimming removed 5 bases from V and 5 bases from J, with 15 bases in between. The CDR3 DNA reads as TGTGCCAGCAGCGAAACAGGGCAGTGGACTGAAGCTTTCTTT. This sequence encodes CASSETGQWTEAFF.

This chain connects TRBV27 to TRBJ2-7; D uncertain. This CDR3 contains 14 residues. Germline V gives CDR1 MNHEY, CDR2 SMNVEV (reference sequence). Trimming left V 2 bases short and J 0 bases short, with 8 bases between. The CDR3 nucleotides are TGTGCCAGCAGTTTAAACATATTCTCCTACGAGCAGTACTTC. It yields the protein CASSLNIFSYEQYF.

This chain uses TRBV19 with TRBJ2-2; D is possibly TRBD1 (6 bases). Germline lookup yields CDR1 LNHDA and CDR2 SQIVND (reference sequence). The CDR3 totals 12 residues. V lost 7 bases to trimming and J lost 4 bases, with 7 bases between them. The CDR3 DNA reads as TGTGCCAGTATAGGGGGCACCGGGGAGCTGTTTTTT. This translates into CASIGGTGELFF.

This clone has a handful of counts. DNA for the CDR3: TGTGCCAGCAGCCCCACTAGCGGGATAGCCTACAATGAGCAGTTCTTC. Translated, it gives CASSPTSGIAYNEQFF. The genes are TRBV4-2 and TRBJ2-1; 10 bases align to TRBD2. J lost 2 bases, V lost 4 bases, and 5 bases had no gene match. This CDR3 has 16 residues. Germline V gene data show CDR1 as LGHNA and CDR2 as YNFKEQ.

V is TRBV11-2 and J is TRBJ1-5; D gene unclear. Germline loops: CDR1 SGHAT, CDR2 FQNNGV. V was trimmed by 5 bases and J by 5 bases, leaving 10 bases between them. The length of the CDR3 is 13 residues. DNA of the CDR3: TGTGCCAGCAGCCCCTCGAGGGATCAGCCCCAGCATTTT. This translates into CASSPSRDQPQHF.